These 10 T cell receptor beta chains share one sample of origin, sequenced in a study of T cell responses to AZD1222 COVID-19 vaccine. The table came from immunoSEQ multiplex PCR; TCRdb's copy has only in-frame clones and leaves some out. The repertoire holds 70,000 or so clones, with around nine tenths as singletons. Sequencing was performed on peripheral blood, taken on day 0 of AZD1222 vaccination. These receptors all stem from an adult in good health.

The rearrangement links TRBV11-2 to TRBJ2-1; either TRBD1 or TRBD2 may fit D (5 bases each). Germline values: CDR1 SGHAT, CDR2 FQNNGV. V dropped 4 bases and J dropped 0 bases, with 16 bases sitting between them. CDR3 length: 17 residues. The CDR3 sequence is CASSSGFRESSYNEQFF. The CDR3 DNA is TGTGCCAGCAGCTCAGGGTTTAGGGAGAGCTCCTACAATGAGCAGTTCTTC.

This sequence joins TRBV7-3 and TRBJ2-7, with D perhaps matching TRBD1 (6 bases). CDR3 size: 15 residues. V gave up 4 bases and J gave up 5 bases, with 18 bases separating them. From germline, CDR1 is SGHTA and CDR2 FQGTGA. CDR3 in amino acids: CASSSIGTGLHEQYF. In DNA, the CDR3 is TGTGCCAGCAGCTCCATTGGAACAGGGCTTCACGAGCAGTACTTC.

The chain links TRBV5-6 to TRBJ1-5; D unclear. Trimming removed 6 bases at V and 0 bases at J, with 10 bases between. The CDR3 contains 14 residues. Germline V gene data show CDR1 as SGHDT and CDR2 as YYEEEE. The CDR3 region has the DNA TGTGCCAGCACCGCTAAGGGTAGCAATCAGCCCCAGCATTTT. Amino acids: CASTAKGSNQPQHF.

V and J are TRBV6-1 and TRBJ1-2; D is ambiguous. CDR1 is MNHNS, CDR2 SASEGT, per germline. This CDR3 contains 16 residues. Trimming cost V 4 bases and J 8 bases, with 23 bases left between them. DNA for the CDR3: TGTGCCAGCAGTGGAAAGGCAGGCGGCGGGTGGAACGGCTACACCTTC. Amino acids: CASSGKAGGGWNGYTF.

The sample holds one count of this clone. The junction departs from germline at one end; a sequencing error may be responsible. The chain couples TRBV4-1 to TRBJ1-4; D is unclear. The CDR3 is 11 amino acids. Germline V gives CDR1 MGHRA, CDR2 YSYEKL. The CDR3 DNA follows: TGCGCCAGCAGCCAAGGGTTCCACAGTTATTTT. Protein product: CASSQGFHSYF.

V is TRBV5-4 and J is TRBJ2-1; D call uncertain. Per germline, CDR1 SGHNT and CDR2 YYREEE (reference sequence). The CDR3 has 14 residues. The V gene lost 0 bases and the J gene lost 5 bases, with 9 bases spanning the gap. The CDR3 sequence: CASSLEFADNEQFF. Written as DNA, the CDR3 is TGTGCCAGCAGCTTGGAGTTCGCCGACAATGAGCAGTTCTTC.

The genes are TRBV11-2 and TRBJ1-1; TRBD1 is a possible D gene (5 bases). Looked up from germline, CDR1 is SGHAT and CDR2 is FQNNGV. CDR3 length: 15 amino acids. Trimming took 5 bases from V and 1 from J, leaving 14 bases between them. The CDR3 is CASSRAGRWNTEAFF. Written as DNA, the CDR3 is TGTGCCAGCAGCCGCGCGGGACGTTGGAACACTGAAGCTTTCTTT.

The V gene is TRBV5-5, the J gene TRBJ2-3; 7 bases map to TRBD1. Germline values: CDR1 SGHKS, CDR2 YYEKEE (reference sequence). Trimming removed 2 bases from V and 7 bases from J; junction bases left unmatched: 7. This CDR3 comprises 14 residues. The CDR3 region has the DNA TGTGCCAGCAGCTTAATCCCGACAGGGAATACGCAGTATTTT. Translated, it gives CASSLIPTGNTQYF.

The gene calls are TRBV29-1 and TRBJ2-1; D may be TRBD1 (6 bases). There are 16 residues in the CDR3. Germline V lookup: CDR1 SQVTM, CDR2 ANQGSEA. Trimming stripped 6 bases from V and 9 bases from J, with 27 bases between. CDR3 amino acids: CSVYKRDNSDNGEQFF. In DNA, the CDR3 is TGCAGCGTCTACAAAAGGGACAACTCAGACAATGGTGAGCAGTTCTTC.

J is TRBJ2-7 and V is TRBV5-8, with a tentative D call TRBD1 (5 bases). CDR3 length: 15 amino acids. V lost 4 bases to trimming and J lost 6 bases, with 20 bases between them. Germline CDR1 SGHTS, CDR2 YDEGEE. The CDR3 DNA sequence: TGTGCCAGCAGCCACTCTTCCTTCAGGGTTTCCGAGCAGTACTTC. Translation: CASSHSSFRVSEQYF.